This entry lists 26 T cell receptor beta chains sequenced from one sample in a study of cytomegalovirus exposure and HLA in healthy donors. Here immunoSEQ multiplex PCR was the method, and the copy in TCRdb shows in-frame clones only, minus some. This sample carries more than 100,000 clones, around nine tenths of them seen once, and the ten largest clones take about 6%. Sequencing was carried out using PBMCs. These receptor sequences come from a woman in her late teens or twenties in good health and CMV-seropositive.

CDR3 protein: CASSVDYRSTGNTIYF. In DNA form, the CDR3 reads TGTGCCAGCAGCGTAGATTACAGGAGTACTGGAAACACCATATATTTT. The chain has TRBV9 and TRBJ1-3; perhaps TRBD1 as D (5 bases). The CDR3 consists of 16 residues. V shed 0 bases and J shed 2 bases, with 12 bases lying between them. Germline lookup yields CDR1 SGDLS and CDR2 YYNGEE.

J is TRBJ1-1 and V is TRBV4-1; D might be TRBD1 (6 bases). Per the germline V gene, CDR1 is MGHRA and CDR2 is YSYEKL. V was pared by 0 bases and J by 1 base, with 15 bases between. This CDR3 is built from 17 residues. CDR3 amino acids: CASSQDQSGDGNTEAFF. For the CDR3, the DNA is TGCGCCAGCAGCCAAGATCAATCAGGGGACGGGAACACTGAAGCTTTCTTT.

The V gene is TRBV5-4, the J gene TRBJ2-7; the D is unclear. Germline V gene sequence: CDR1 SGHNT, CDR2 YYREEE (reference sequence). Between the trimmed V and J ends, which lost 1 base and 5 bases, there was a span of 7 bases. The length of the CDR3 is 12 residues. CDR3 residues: CASSLYTNEQYF. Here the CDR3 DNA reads TGTGCCAGCAGCTTGTACACGAACGAGCAGTACTTC.

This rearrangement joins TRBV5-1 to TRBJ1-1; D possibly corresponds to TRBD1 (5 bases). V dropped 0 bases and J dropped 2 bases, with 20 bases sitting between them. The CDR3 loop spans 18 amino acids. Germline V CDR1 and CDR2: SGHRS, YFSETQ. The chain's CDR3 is CASSLAAHVRGHNTEAFF. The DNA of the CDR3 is TGCGCCAGCAGCTTGGCCGCGCATGTTAGAGGACACAACACTGAAGCTTTCTTT.

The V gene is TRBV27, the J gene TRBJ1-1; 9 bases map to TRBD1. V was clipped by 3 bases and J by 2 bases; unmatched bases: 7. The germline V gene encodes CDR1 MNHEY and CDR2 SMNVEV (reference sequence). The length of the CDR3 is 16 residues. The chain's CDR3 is CASSFDRGVFNTEAFF. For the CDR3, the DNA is TGTGCCAGCAGTTTTGACAGGGGGGTCTTCAACACTGAAGCTTTCTTT.

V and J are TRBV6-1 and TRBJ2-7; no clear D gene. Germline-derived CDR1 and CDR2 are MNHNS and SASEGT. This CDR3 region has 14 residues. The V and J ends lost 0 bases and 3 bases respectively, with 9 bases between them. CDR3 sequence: CASSEALRGYEQYF. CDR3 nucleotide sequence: TGTGCCAGCAGTGAAGCCTTACGCGGCTACGAGCAGTACTTC.

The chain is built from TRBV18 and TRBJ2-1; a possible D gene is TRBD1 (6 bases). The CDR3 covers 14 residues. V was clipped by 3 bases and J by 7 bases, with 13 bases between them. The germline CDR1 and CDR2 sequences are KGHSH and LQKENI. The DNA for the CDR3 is TGTGCCAGCTCACCGAGACAGGTCCTGAATGAGCAGTTCTTC. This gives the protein CASSPRQVLNEQFF.

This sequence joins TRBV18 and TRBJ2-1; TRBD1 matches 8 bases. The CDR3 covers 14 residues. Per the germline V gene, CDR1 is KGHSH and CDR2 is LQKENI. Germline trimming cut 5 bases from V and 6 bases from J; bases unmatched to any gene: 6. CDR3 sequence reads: CASSTRQGSNEQFF. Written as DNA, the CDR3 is TGTGCCAGCTCAACCCGACAGGGGAGCAATGAGCAGTTCTTC.

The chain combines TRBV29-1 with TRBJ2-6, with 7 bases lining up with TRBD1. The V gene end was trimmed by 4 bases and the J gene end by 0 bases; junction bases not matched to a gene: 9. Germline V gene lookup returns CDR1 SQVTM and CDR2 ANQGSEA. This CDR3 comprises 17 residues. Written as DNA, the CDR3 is TGCAGCGTTGTAGACTTGGGACAGAGCTCTGGGGCCAACGTCCTGACTTTC. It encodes CSVVDLGQSSGANVLTF. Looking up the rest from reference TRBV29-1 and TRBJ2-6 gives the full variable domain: SAVISQKPSRDICQRGTSLTIQCQVDSQVTMMFWYRQQPGQSLTLIATANQGSEATYESGFVIDKFPISRPNLTFSTLTVSNMSPEDSSIYLCSVVDLGQSSGANVLTFGAGSRLTVL.

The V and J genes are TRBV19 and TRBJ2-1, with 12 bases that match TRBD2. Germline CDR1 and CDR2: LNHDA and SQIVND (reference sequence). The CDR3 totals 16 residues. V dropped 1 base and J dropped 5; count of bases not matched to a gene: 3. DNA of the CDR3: TGTGCCAGTAGTATAGTTCGGACTAGCGGGGACAATGAGCAGTTCTTC. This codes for CASSIVRTSGDNEQFF. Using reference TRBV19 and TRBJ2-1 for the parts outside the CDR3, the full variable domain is DGGITQSPKYLFRKEGQNVTLSCEQNLNHDAMYWYRQDPGQGLRLIYYSQIVNDFQKGDIAEGYSVSREKKESFPLTVTSAQKNPTAFYLCASSIVRTSGDNEQFFGPGTRLTVL.

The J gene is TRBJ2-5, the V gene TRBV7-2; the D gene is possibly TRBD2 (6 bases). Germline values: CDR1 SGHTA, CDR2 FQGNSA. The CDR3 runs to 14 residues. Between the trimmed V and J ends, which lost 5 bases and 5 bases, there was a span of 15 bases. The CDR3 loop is CASSREISGETQYF. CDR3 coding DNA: TGTGCCAGCAGCCGGGAGATCTCCGGGGAGACCCAGTACTTC.

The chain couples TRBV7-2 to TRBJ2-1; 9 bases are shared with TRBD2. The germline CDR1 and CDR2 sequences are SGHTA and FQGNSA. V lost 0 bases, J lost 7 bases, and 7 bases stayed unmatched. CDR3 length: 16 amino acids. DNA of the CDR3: TGTGCCAGCAGCTTAGCCCGCGGGAGGGGACTTAATGAGCAGTTCTTC. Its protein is CASSLARGRGLNEQFF.

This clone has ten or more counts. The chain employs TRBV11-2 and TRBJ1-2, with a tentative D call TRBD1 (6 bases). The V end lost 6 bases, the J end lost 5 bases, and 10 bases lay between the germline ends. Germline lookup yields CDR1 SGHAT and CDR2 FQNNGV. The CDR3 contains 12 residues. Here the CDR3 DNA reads TGTGCCAGCAGACACGGACAGTATGGCTACACCTTC. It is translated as CASRHGQYGYTF.

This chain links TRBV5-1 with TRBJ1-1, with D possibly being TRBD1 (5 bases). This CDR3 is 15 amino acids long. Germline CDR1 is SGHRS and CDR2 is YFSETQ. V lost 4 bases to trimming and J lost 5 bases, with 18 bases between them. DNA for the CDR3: TGCGCCAGCAGCCCCCCCCAGGGAGGGAGGACTGAAGCTTTCTTT. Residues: CASSPPQGGRTEAFF. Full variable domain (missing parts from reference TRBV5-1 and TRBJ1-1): KAGVTQTPRYLIKTRGQQVTLSCSPISGHRSVSWYQQTPGQGLQFLFEYFSETQRNKGNFPGRFSGRQFSNSRSEMNVSTLELGDSALYLCASSPPQGGRTEAFFGQGTRLTVV.

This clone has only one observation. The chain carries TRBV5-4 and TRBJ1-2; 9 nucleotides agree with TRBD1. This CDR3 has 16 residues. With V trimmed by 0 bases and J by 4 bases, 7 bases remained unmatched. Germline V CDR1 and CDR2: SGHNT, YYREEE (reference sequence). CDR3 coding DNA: TGTGCCAGCAGCTTGGCCACAGGGGGCGCTTTCTATGGCTACACCTTC. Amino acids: CASSLATGGAFYGYTF.

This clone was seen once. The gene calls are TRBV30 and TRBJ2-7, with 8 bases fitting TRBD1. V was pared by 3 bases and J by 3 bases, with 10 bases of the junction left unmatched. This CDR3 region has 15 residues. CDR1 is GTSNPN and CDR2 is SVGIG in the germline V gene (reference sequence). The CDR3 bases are TGTGCCTGGAGCGCCCGGCCGGGACAGGTCTACGAGCAGTACTTC. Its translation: CAWSARPGQVYEQYF.

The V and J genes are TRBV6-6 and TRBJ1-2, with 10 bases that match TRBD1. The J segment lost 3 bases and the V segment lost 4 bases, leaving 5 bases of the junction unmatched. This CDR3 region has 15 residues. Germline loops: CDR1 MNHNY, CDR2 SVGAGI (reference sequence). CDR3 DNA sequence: TGTGCCAGCAGTTCCGGGACAGGGGCGGACTATGGCTACACCTTC. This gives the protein CASSSGTGADYGYTF.

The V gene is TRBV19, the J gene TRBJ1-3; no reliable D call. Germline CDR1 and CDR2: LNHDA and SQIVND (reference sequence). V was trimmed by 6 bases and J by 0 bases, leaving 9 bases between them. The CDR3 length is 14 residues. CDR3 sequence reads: CASREYYSGNTIYF. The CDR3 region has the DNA TGTGCCAGTAGGGAGTATTACTCTGGAAACACCATATATTTT.

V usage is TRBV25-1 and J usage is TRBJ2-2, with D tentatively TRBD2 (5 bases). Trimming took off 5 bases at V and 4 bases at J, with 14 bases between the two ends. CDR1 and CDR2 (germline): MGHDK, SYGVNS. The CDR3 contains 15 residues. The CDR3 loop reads CASSPGGLVTGELFF. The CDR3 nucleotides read TGTGCCAGCAGTCCAGGAGGTCTCGTCACCGGGGAGCTGTTTTTT.

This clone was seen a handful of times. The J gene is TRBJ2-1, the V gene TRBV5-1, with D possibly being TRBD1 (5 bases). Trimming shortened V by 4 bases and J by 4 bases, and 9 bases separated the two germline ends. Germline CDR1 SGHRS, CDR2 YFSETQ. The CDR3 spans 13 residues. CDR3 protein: CASSLDIYNEQFF. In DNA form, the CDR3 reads TGCGCCAGCAGCCTGGACATATACAATGAGCAGTTCTTC.

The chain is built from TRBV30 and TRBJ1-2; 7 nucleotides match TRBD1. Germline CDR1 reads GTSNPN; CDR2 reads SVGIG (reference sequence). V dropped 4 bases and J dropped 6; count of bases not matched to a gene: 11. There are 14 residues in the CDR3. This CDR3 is CAWIRQGTSDGYTF. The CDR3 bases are TGTGCCTGGATCCGACAGGGAACCTCGGATGGCTACACCTTC.

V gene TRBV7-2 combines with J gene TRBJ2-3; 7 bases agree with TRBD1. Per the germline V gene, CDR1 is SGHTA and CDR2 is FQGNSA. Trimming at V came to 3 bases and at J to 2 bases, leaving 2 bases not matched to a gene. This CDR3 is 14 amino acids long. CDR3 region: CASSLGQLTDTQYF. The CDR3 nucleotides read TGTGCCAGCAGCTTGGGACAGCTCACAGATACGCAGTATTTT.

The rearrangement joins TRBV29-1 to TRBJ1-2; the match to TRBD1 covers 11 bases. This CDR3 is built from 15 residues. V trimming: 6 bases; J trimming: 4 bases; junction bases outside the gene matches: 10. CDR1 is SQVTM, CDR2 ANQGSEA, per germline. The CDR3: CSVEGGTGGFYGYTF. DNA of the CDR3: TGCAGCGTCGAGGGGGGGACAGGGGGATTCTATGGCTACACCTTC.

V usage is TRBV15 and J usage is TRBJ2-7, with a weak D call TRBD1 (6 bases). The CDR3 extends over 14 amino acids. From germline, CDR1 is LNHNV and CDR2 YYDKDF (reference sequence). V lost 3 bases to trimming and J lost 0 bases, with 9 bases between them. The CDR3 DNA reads TGTGCCACCAGCAGGGGGACACGCTCCTACGAGCAGTACTTC. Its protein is CATSRGTRSYEQYF.

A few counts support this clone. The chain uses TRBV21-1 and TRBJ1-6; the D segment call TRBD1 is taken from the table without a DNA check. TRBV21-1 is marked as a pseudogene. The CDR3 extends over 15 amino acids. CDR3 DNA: TGTGCCAGCAGCACGACAGGCGAGGGAAATTCACCCCTCCACTTT. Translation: CASSTTGEGNSPLHF.

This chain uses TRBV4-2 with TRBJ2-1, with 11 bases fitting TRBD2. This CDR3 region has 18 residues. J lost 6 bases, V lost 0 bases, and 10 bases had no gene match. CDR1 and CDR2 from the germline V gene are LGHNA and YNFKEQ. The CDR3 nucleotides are TGTGCCAGCAGCCAAGAAGCCCCAACTAGCGGGAGTTTCAATGAGCAGTTCTTC. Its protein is CASSQEAPTSGSFNEQFF.